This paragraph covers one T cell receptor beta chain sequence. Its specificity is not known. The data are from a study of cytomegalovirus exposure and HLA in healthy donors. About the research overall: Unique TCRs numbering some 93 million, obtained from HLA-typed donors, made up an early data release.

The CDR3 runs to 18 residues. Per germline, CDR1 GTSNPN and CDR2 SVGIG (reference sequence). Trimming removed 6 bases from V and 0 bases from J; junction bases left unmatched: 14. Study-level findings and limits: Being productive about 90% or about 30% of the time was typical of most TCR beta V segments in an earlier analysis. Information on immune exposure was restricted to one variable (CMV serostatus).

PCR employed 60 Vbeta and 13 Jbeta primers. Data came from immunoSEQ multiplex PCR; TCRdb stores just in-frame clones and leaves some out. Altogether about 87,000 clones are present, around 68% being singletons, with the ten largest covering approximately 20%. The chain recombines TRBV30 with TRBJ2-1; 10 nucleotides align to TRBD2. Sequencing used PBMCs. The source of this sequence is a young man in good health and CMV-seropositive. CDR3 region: CACHTSGIAFSSYNEQFF. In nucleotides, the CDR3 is TGTGCCTGCCACACTAGCGGGATTGCCTTTAGCTCCTACAATGAGCAGTTCTTC.